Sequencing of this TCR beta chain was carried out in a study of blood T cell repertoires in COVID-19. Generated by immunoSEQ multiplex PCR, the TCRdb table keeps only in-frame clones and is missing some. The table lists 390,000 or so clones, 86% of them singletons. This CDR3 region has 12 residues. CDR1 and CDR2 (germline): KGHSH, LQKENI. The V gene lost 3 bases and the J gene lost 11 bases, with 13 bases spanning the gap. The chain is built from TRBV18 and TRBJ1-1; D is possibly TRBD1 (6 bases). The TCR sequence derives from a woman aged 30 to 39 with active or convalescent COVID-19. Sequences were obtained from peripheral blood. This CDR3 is CASSPQQGSAFF. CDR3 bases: TGTGCCAGCTCACCTCAACAGGGCAGCGCTTTCTTT.